The clone carrying this T cell receptor beta chain was seen only a few times. Its antigen is as yet unknown. Assay: immunoSEQ multiplex PCR; the TCRdb copy retains only in-frame clones and omits some. Among under 150,000 clones listed, over 80% were seen once. The entry originates in a study of T cell responses to AZD1222 COVID-19 vaccine. About the research overall: Pooling of second doses given at about 4 or about 12 weeks was done. Findings of the study overall: The peak T cell response came first, and repertoires were sampled only after it. The donor group comprised mostly white British people and more females; the analysis possibly underestimated clonal diversity. With two AZD1222 doses given, Spike-specific TCR breadth and depth both rose.

Specimen: peripheral blood, collected on day 0 of AZD1222 vaccination. This TCR was recovered from an adult in good health.

CDR3 in amino acids: CASSYRDNQPQHF. CDR3 DNA: TGTGCCAGCAGTTACAGAGACAATCAGCCCCAGCATTTT. The rearrangement links TRBV6-5 to TRBJ1-5; D remains ambiguous. This CDR3 spans 13 amino acids. Trimming stripped 2 bases from V and 3 bases from J, with 5 bases between. Germline V lookup: CDR1 MNHEY, CDR2 SVGAGI.